Shown below are 27 T cell receptor beta chains from a single sample sequenced in a study of breast tumors, draining lymph nodes, adjacent tissues. TCRdb passed the multiplex PCR reads through MiXCR, listing each CDR3 protein once. The sample holds about 200,000 distinct CDR3 sequences, around 29% seen once. Axillary draining lymph nodes of breast cancer patients supplied the node samples. Sequencing was done on a sample of axillary lymph node tissue. The receptors stem from a female donor with breast cancer. Some clones in this sample may be carry-over from other donors' samples.

This clonotype was seen at least ten times. The V gene is TRBV6-5, the J gene TRBJ1-2, with 11 bases aligning to TRBD1. The CDR3 length is 17 residues. Germline CDR1 and CDR2: MNHEY and SVGAGI. V lost 4 bases and J lost 2; bases outside the gene matches: 9. CDR3 sequence: CASSLRDRGSPNYGYTF. CDR3 sequence (DNA): TGTGCCAGCAGTTTACGGGACAGGGGGTCCCCCAACTATGGCTACACCTTC.

This clonotype was counted many times. The V call is TRBV28, the J call TRBJ2-2; TRBD1 might be the D (6 bases). The CDR3 is made up of 15 amino acids. V lost 6 bases to trimming and J lost 8 bases, with 19 bases between them. Germline V gives CDR1 MDHEN, CDR2 SYDVKM. The CDR3 coding sequence is TGTGCCAGCAGCCTCGGACAGCCCGGCCGTGGGGAGCTGTTTTTT. Translating gives CASSLGQPGRGELFF.

This clonotype was detected many times. This chain connects TRBV30 to TRBJ2-5; TRBD2 aligns across 7 bases. Germline V CDR1 and CDR2: GTSNPN, SVGIG (reference sequence). V shed 0 bases and J 5 bases; nucleotides not matched to a gene: 3. The CDR3 runs 13 residues. The CDR3 loop reads CAWSVTGGETQYF. CDR3 in DNA: TGTGCCTGGAGTGTAACGGGAGGTGAGACCCAGTACTTC.

This clonotype occurred many times. The chain couples TRBV20-1 to TRBJ1-6; 8 bases align to TRBD1. The CDR3 runs 13 residues. J gave up 7 bases and V 1 base, and 0 bases lay outside the gene matches. The germline V gene encodes CDR1 DFQATT and CDR2 SNEGSKA (reference sequence). CDR3 protein: CSARGQGNSPLHF. The CDR3 bases are TGCAGTGCTAGAGGACAGGGGAATTCACCCCTCCACTTT.

A remark on this clonotype: One base away lies a much larger clone, so this may be a sequencing read error. The chain employs TRBV3-2 and TRBJ2-7; TRBD1 is the table's D call and was not checked against the DNA. TRBV3-2 is a recognized pseudogene. This CDR3 has 15 amino acids. The CDR3 loop is CASSQDLRVRYQQYF. DNA of the CDR3: TGTGCCAGCAGCCAAGATCTCAGGGTGCGGTACCAGCAGTACTTC.

This clonotype showed up many times. The chain has TRBV15 and TRBJ1-2; D remains ambiguous. Looked up from germline, CDR1 is LNHNV and CDR2 is YYDKDF (reference sequence). Trimming removed 3 bases from V and 0 bases from J, with 20 bases in between. CDR3 length: 18 residues. The CDR3 DNA sequence: TGTGCCACCAGCAGTCACTCCCTGAAGAGTTTCCCTAACTATGGCTACACCTTC. This sequence encodes CATSSHSLKSFPNYGYTF.

This clonotype was seen at least ten times. This sequence joins TRBV5-1 and TRBJ2-1; TRBD2 is a possible D gene (5 bases). CDR1 is SGHRS, CDR2 YFSETQ, per germline. The CDR3 runs 16 residues. Deletions cut 1 base from V and 2 bases from J, with 13 bases between. The CDR3 is CASSLIAGAAYNEQFF. The CDR3 DNA reads as TGCGCCAGCAGCTTGATCGCAGGAGCGGCCTACAATGAGCAGTTCTTC.

On this clonotype itself: Just one base apart from a much larger clone, this may be a read error. The chain is built from TRBV11-1 and TRBJ1-6, with D unresolved. CDR1 and CDR2 from the germline V gene are SGHAT and FQDESV (reference sequence). This CDR3 has 12 residues. The CDR3 loop reads CASSRGNSPLRF. CDR3 nucleotide sequence: TGTGCCAGCAGCCGCGGGAATTCACCCCTCCGCTTT.

This clonotype was counted many times. The rearrangement links TRBV3-1 to TRBJ2-3; no clear D gene. This CDR3 is built from 15 residues. Germline V gene sequence: CDR1 LGHDT, CDR2 YNNKEL (reference sequence). V dropped 4 bases and J dropped 3 bases, with 14 bases sitting between them. Here the CDR3 reads CASSPAALRTDTQYF. DNA for the CDR3: TGTGCCAGCAGCCCGGCGGCGCTTCGAACAGATACGCAGTATTTT.

Concerning this clonotype itself: At one end, the junction sequence differs from germline, possibly due to a read error. The chain links TRBV7-7 to TRBJ2-5, with D hard to call. The CDR3 is made up of 14 amino acids. Germline-derived CDR1 and CDR2 are SSHAT and FNYEAQ (reference sequence). This chain's CDR3 is CASSSNLVTGTQYF. For the CDR3, the DNA is TGTGCTAGCAGCTCCAACCTCGTTACGGGGACCCAGTACTTC.

To note about this clonotype: Just one base apart from a much larger clone, this may be a read error. The V call is TRBV20-1, the J call TRBJ2-2, with 7 positions matching TRBD1. The CDR3 is 12 residues long. CDR1 is DFQATT and CDR2 is SNEGSKA in the germline V gene (reference sequence). The chain's CDR3 is CSAAEGAGEPFF. CDR3 DNA: TGCAGTGCTGCCGAGGGGGCCGGGGAGCCGTTTTTT.

This clonotype was counted at least ten times. V is TRBV20-1 and J is TRBJ2-5, with 12 bases fitting TRBD2. The V segment lost 3 bases and the J segment 0 bases; nucleotides outside the gene matches: 14. Germline-derived CDR1 and CDR2 are DFQATT and SNEGSKA (reference sequence). The CDR3 loop spans 19 amino acids. The CDR3 DNA follows: TGCAGTGCTAGCCCTCTAGCGGGGGGGCATACGCTTAACCAAGAGACCCAGTACTTC. Translation gives CSASPLAGGHTLNQETQYF.

The chain recombines TRBV7-9 with TRBJ1-1, with 7 bases matching TRBD1. Germline lookup yields CDR1 SEHNR and CDR2 FQNEAQ (reference sequence). Trimming at V came to 4 bases and at J to 1 base, leaving 6 bases not matched to a gene. The CDR3 is 15 amino acids. In DNA, the CDR3 is TGTGCCAGCAGCTCCTACAGGGGCAGGAACACTGAAGCTTTCTTT. This gives the protein CASSSYRGRNTEAFF.

The chain has TRBV5-1 and TRBJ1-3; no reliable D call. The CDR3 extends over 13 amino acids. V was shortened by 3 bases and J by 7 bases, with 11 bases between the two germline ends. Germline lookup yields CDR1 SGHRS and CDR2 YFSETQ. The CDR3 sequence is CASSSTSGNTIYF. The CDR3 DNA follows: TGCGCCAGCAGCTCGACTAGCGGGAACACCATATATTTT.

In the case of this clonotype: The junction departs from the called germline gene at one end, perhaps through a read error. V and J are TRBV7-2 and TRBJ2-3, with D unclear. In germline, CDR1 is SGHTA, CDR2 FQGNSA. The CDR3 contains 15 residues. The CDR3 region has the DNA TGTGCCAGCAGCTTAGGCGGCCCTGGCACTGATACGCAGTATTTT. The encoded protein is CASSLGGPGTDTQYF.

This clonotype was seen many times. The J gene is TRBJ2-5, the V gene TRBV5-1; possible D gene TRBD2, 5 bases. Germline V CDR1 and CDR2: SGHRS, YFSETQ. The V and J ends lost 4 bases and 7 bases respectively, with 17 bases between them. The CDR3 is 14 residues long. The CDR3 is CASSPLETGGTQYF. CDR3 nucleotide sequence: TGCGCCAGCAGCCCCCTAGAAACCGGAGGGACCCAGTACTTC.

As to this clonotype: A much larger clone differs from this one at a single base, so this may be a read error. The CDR3 reads CASSKDRGTYNEQLF. The CDR3 nucleotides are TGTGCCAGCAGCAAGGACAGGGGGACCTACAATGAGCAGCTCTTC. J is TRBJ2-1 and V is TRBV5-5; 10 nucleotides align to TRBD1. Germline V CDR1 and CDR2: SGHKS, YYEKEE (reference sequence). This CDR3 spans 15 amino acids.

This clonotype was seen ten or more times. The chain combines TRBV4-3 with TRBJ2-1; D unclear. Germline loops: CDR1 LGHNA, CDR2 YSLEER. V was clipped by 0 bases and J by 10 bases, with 10 bases between them. The CDR3 runs to 13 residues. CDR3 region: CASSQEPVGEQFF. CDR3 DNA: TGCGCCAGCAGCCAAGAGCCCGTGGGCGAGCAGTTCTTC.

There are many counts of this clonotype. The chain has TRBV20-1 and TRBJ2-3; 11 bases fit TRBD2. In germline, CDR1 is DFQATT, CDR2 SNEGSKA (reference sequence). The CDR3 contains 15 residues. V dropped 5 bases and J dropped 0; count of bases not matched to a gene: 4. As DNA, the CDR3 is TGCAGTGCTCCCAGACTAGCGGGGAGCACAGATACGCAGTATTTT. Translating gives CSAPRLAGSTDTQYF.

This clonotype was counted many times. The chain combines TRBV7-6 with TRBJ2-5; the match to TRBD2 covers 8 bases. V lost 5 bases to trimming and J lost 2 bases; unmatched junction nucleotides: 7. In germline, CDR1 is SGHVS, CDR2 FNYEAQ. The CDR3 is 15 amino acids. For the CDR3, the DNA is TGTGCCAGCAGCAGTCGCGGGGGGCGGCAAGAGACCCAGTACTTC. This codes for CASSSRGGRQETQYF.

There are many counts of this clonotype. The V call is TRBV28, the J call TRBJ1-6; D not resolved. V gave up 4 bases and J gave up 10 bases, with 11 bases separating them. The CDR3 has 13 amino acids. From germline, CDR1 is MDHEN and CDR2 SYDVKM. This chain's CDR3 is CASSSGLSSPLHF. In DNA, the CDR3 is TGTGCCAGCAGTTCTGGACTGAGCTCACCCCTCCACTTT.

About this clonotype itself: A much larger clone sits a single nucleotide away, making a read error possible. The V gene is TRBV2, the J gene TRBJ2-2; possible D gene TRBD2, 7 bases. CDR1 is SNHLY, CDR2 FYNNEI, per germline. The CDR3 loop spans 15 amino acids. The V gene lost 7 bases and the J gene lost 4 bases, with 16 bases spanning the gap. The CDR3 region has the DNA TGTGCCAGCAATTCCGGACGGGGGGCCACCGGGGAGCTGTTTTTT. Protein product: CASNSGRGATGELFF.

The chain employs TRBV6-2 or TRBV6-3 and TRBJ2-3; 9 nucleotides align to TRBD1. With 6 bases clipped from V and 3 bases from J, the junction kept 7 bases outside the gene matches. From germline, CDR1 is MNHEY and CDR2 SVGEGT. The CDR3 sequence is 15 residues long. In DNA form, the CDR3 reads TGTGCCAGCAGGAACCCCGGGACAGGGACAGATACGCAGTATTTT. Residues: CASRNPGTGTDTQYF.

This clonotype was picked up a small number of times. The V gene is TRBV19, the J gene TRBJ2-1, with 14 bases fitting TRBD2. The J segment lost 8 bases and the V segment lost 4 bases, leaving 4 bases of the junction unmatched. Germline V gene data show CDR1 as LNHDA and CDR2 as SQIVND (reference sequence). CDR3 size: 15 residues. CDR3 sequence reads: CASSTTSGGGDEQFF. The DNA of the CDR3 is TGTGCCAGTAGTACGACTAGCGGGGGGGGGGATGAGCAGTTCTTC. The full variable domain, its missing parts supplied by reference TRBV19 and TRBJ2-1, is DGGITQSPKYLFRKEGQNVTLSCEQNLNHDAMYWYRQDPGQGLRLIYYSQIVNDFQKGDIAEGYSVSREKKESFPLTVTSAQKNPTAFYLCASSTTSGGGDEQFFGPGTRLTVL.

This clonotype was seen ten or more times. J is TRBJ1-3 and V is TRBV2; D perhaps matches TRBD1 (5 bases). The CDR3 covers 15 residues. Deletions cut 10 bases from V and 1 base from J, with 17 bases between. Per the germline V gene, CDR1 is SNHLY and CDR2 is FYNNEI. In nucleotides, the CDR3 is TGTGCCACCGCAAGTCAGGGCTCTTCTGGAAACACCATATATTTT. Translation gives CATASQGSSGNTIYF.

This clonotype was counted ten times or more. V gene TRBV10-3 combines with J gene TRBJ1-2, with 9 bases lining up with TRBD1. V trimming: 7 bases; J trimming: 7 bases; junction bases outside the gene matches: 7. The CDR3 is 13 amino acids. In germline, CDR1 is ENHRY, CDR2 SYGVKD. CDR3 in amino acids: CAITSDRGTGYTF. DNA of the CDR3: TGTGCCATCACTTCGGACAGGGGTACTGGCTACACCTTC.

On this clonotype itself: One end of the junction does not line up with germline, which may come from a read error. V usage is TRBV5-1 and J usage is TRBJ2-7; D may correspond to TRBD1 or TRBD2 (5 bases each). CDR1 and CDR2 from the germline V gene are SGHRS and YFSETQ. The CDR3 length is 15 residues. The CDR3 DNA follows: TGCGCCAGCAGCTCGGGGCCGGCAGTTTCCTGCGAGCAGTACTTC. Its translation: CASSSGPAVSCEQYF.